Below, one TCR beta chain is given with its context. What it binds is not known. Using constant-segment primers, 5'RACE produced TCR alpha and TCR beta cDNA libraries carrying sample barcodes and UMIs. TCRdb analysed the 5' RACE reads with MiXCR anew, one entry per CDR3 protein. The table shows 400,000 to 500,000 distinct CDR3 sequences, with around 20% occurring only once. The source of the sample is a study of T-cell memory formation after mild COVID-19. Study-wide background: Largely donor-specific TCR clusters were found. Findings of the study overall: Nothing showed for sure that second-wave clones peaking on day 37 were SARS-CoV-2 specific.

This receptor was obtained from an adult woman who had mild COVID-19 (a few samples of this study predate the infection). Cell type and time point are not known. The sequenced sample consisted of PBMCs or a T cell subset sorted from them (not recorded which).

CDR3 nucleotide sequence: TGTGCCAGCAGCTCTAGGACTTTAGATGGGGAGCTGTTTTTT. It yields the protein CASSSRTLDGELFF. The chain carries TRBV7-6 and TRBJ2-2; weak D call: TRBD2 (5 bases). The ends were cut back, 4 bases at V and 8 bases at J, with 14 bases in the middle. Germline V gene lookup returns CDR1 SGHVS and CDR2 FNYEAQ. The CDR3 contains 14 residues.